Following are 25 T cell receptor beta chains from one sample sequenced in a study of graft-versus-host responses after intestinal transplantation. Their target antigens are unknown. The protocol was immunoSEQ multiplex PCR, while the TCRdb copy is restricted to in-frame clones and leaves out a portion. The sample records 62,000 or so clones, 90% being singletons. The sequences come from unstimulated CD8+ T cells sorted from spleen or lymph node cells, collected before transplant. These receptors all come from a human donor who was the organ donor for an intestinal transplant.

The chain has TRBV7-9 and TRBJ2-5; tentatively, D is TRBD1 (6 bases). V was clipped by 2 bases and J by 2 bases, with 15 bases between them. The CDR3 runs to 16 residues. Germline CDR1 and CDR2: SEHNR and FQNEAQ (reference sequence). CDR3 protein: CASSLSPGAWQETQYF. As DNA, the CDR3 is TGTGCCAGCAGCTTATCCCCAGGGGCTTGGCAAGAGACCCAGTACTTC.

The J gene is TRBJ1-2, the V gene TRBV6-6; possibly TRBD1 for D (5 bases). Between the trimmed V and J ends, which lost 2 bases and 4 bases, there was a span of 17 bases. The CDR3 runs to 16 residues. Germline CDR1 and CDR2: MNHNY and SVGAGI (reference sequence). Here the CDR3 reads CASSYPRVGGAYGYTF. In nucleotides, the CDR3 is TGTGCCAGCAGTTACCCCCGGGTAGGAGGGGCCTATGGCTACACCTTC.

This clone is a singleton in its sample. This chain uses TRBV5-1 with TRBJ2-2; 7 bases align to TRBD2. After removal of 5 bases from V and 4 bases from J, the junction contained 14 bases not matched to a gene. This CDR3 is 17 amino acids long. Germline V gives CDR1 SGHRS, CDR2 YFSETQ. In DNA form, the CDR3 reads TGCGCCAGCAGGGGATTGTCGCGGGAGTTGGTCACCGGGGAGCTGTTTTTT. Residues: CASRGLSRELVTGELFF.

The chain combines TRBV7-2 with TRBJ2-5; D not certain. V lost 2 bases and J lost 2, with 18 bases in between. Germline lookup yields CDR1 SGHTA and CDR2 FQGNSA. The CDR3 has 17 residues. CDR3 sequence reads: CASSLLVGGSLQETQYF. The CDR3 DNA reads as TGTGCCAGCAGCTTATTGGTCGGCGGAAGCTTACAAGAGACCCAGTACTTC. Full variable domain (outside the CDR3, taken from reference TRBV7-2 and TRBJ2-5): GAGVSQSPSNKVTEKGKDVELRCDPISGHTALYWYRQSLGQGLEFLIYFQGNSAPDKSGLPSDRFSAERTGGSVSTLTIQRTQQEDSAVYLCASSLLVGGSLQETQYFGPGTRLLVL.

This rearrangement joins TRBV27 to TRBJ1-2; D remains unclear. V was clipped by 7 bases and J by 1 base, with 13 bases between them. Germline CDR1 MNHEY, CDR2 SMNVEV (reference sequence). This CDR3 contains 14 residues. The CDR3 DNA reads as TGTGCCAGCACCTCCGCAGGTGATAACTATGGCTACACCTTC. Translating gives CASTSAGDNYGYTF.

There are a few counts of this clone. The V call is TRBV9, the J call TRBJ2-3; 8 bases map to TRBD2. The CDR3 totals 16 residues. CDR1 and CDR2 from the germline V gene are SGDLS and YYNGEE. V shed 0 bases and J 2 bases; nucleotides not matched to a gene: 5. For the CDR3, the DNA is TGTGCCAGCAGCGTAGTCCCAGCGGGGGTCACAGATACGCAGTATTTT. This gives the protein CASSVVPAGVTDTQYF. Using reference TRBV9 and TRBJ2-3 for the parts outside the CDR3, the full variable domain is DSGVTQTPKHLITATGQRVTLRCSPRSGDLSVYWYQQSLDQGLQFLIQYYNGEERAKGNILERFSAQQFPDLHSELNLSSLELGDSALYFCASSVVPAGVTDTQYFGPGTRLTVL.

The genes are TRBV9 and TRBJ2-3; possible D gene TRBD1, 6 bases. V was cut by 3 bases and J by 6 bases, with 8 bases left in between. In germline, CDR1 is SGDLS, CDR2 YYNGEE. The CDR3 totals 12 residues. CDR3 residues: CASSDRVDTQYF. The DNA for the CDR3 is TGTGCCAGCAGCGACAGGGTCGATACGCAGTATTTT.

The chain employs TRBV5-1 and TRBJ1-5; no definite D call. There are 13 residues in the CDR3. Trimming took off 1 base at V and 4 bases at J, with 6 bases between the two ends. The V gene's germline CDR1 is SGHRS and CDR2 YFSETQ. The CDR3 loop reads CASSLSRNQPQHF. DNA of the CDR3: TGCGCCAGCAGCTTGTCCAGAAATCAGCCCCAGCATTTT. The full variable domain, in which reference TRBV5-1 and TRBJ1-5 provide the parts outside the CDR3, is KAGVTQTPRYLIKTRGQQVTLSCSPISGHRSVSWYQQTPGQGLQFLFEYFSETQRNKGNFPGRFSGRQFSNSRSEMNVSTLELGDSALYLCASSLSRNQPQHFGDGTRLSIL.

The rearrangement joins TRBV28 to TRBJ2-2, with D possibly matching TRBD1 (5 bases). The ends were cut back, 3 bases at V and 7 bases at J, with 12 bases in the middle. Germline lookup yields CDR1 MDHEN and CDR2 SYDVKM. This CDR3 comprises 14 residues. CDR3 region: CASSFQGFIGELFF. As DNA, the CDR3 is TGTGCCAGCAGTTTTCAGGGCTTTATCGGGGAGCTGTTTTTT.

The V and J genes are TRBV11-3 and TRBJ2-3, with D possibly matching TRBD2 (6 bases). V was cut by 1 base and J by 5 bases, with 19 bases left in between. The CDR3 has 17 residues. CDR1 is SGHNT and CDR2 is YENEEA in the germline V gene. In nucleotides, the CDR3 is TGTGCCAGCAGCTTAGGCCTCTATCTCCAGGGAGGAGATACGCAGTATTTT. Translating it yields CASSLGLYLQGGDTQYF.

The chain carries TRBV4-2 and TRBJ2-2; TRBD2 matches at 14 bases. The germline gives CDR1 LGHNA, CDR2 YNFKEQ. The V gene end was trimmed by 0 bases and the J gene end by 4 bases; junction bases not matched to a gene: 13. There are 21 residues in the CDR3. For the CDR3, the DNA is TGTGCCAGCAGCCAAGAACGGGCCGGACTAGCGGGAGGAAGCAGCACCGGGGAGCTGTTTTTT. Its protein is CASSQERAGLAGGSSTGELFF.

The genes are TRBV28 and TRBJ2-7; a possible D gene is TRBD2 (6 bases). Germline CDR1 and CDR2: MDHEN and SYDVKM. The length of the CDR3 is 15 residues. V was cut by 4 bases and J by 3 bases, with 16 bases left in between. This CDR3 is CASSSIPTSHYEQYF. CDR3 DNA sequence: TGTGCCAGCAGTTCAATACCAACTAGCCACTACGAGCAGTACTTC.

The V gene is TRBV5-1, the J gene TRBJ1-1; D ambiguous. CDR3 length: 15 residues. Looked up from germline, CDR1 is SGHRS and CDR2 is YFSETQ. V shed 4 bases and J shed 1 base, with 14 bases lying between them. The CDR3 reads CASSPPGGRNTEAFF. The CDR3 bases are TGCGCCAGCAGCCCACCAGGTGGCCGGAACACTGAAGCTTTCTTT. The variable domain in full, with the rest retrieved from reference TRBV5-1 and TRBJ1-1, is KAGVTQTPRYLIKTRGQQVTLSCSPISGHRSVSWYQQTPGQGLQFLFEYFSETQRNKGNFPGRFSGRQFSNSRSEMNVSTLELGDSALYLCASSPPGGRNTEAFFGQGTRLTVV.

This clone was observed a single time. The rearrangement links TRBV10-3 to TRBJ2-1; 10 nucleotides align to TRBD1. The CDR3 runs to 17 residues. Per the germline V gene, CDR1 is ENHRY and CDR2 is SYGVKD. Trimming removed 9 bases from V and 6 bases from J; junction bases left unmatched: 17. The CDR3 DNA is TGTGCCATAAGACAGGGGGCGACTAGCCGACGCCCCAATGAGCAGTTCTTC. Protein sequence: CAIRQGATSRRPNEQFF.

The chain employs TRBV9 and TRBJ1-1, with a tentative D call TRBD1 (6 bases). Germline V gene data show CDR1 as SGDLS and CDR2 as YYNGEE. Trimming removed 3 bases from V and 3 bases from J, with 9 bases in between. The CDR3 totals 13 residues. This CDR3 reads CASSGRGYTEAFF. The CDR3 DNA reads as TGTGCCAGCAGCGGCAGGGGATACACTGAAGCTTTCTTT.

The chain has TRBV5-1 and TRBJ1-5; TRBD1 matches 8 bases. CDR3 length equals 13 residues. V shed 1 base and J 7 bases; nucleotides not matched to a gene: 1. Germline assignment: CDR1 SGHRS and CDR2 YFSETQ. The CDR3 DNA sequence: TGCGCCAGCAGCTTGTCAGGGGGCCAGCCCCAGCATTTT. Its translation: CASSLSGGQPQHF.

The gene calls are TRBV7-3 and TRBJ2-5, with TRBD1 identical over 11 bases. The germline CDR1 and CDR2 sequences are SGHTA and FQGTGA. CDR3 length equals 13 residues. V lost 5 bases to trimming and J lost 7 bases; unmatched junction nucleotides: 3. Here the CDR3 DNA reads TGTGCCAGCAGCCTGGGGACAGGGGGGACCCAGTACTTC. As protein: CASSLGTGGTQYF.

This clone was observed a single time. V usage is TRBV7-6 and J usage is TRBJ2-1, with D uncertain. Trimming left V 0 bases short and J 7 bases short, with 4 bases between. The CDR3 runs 12 residues. Per germline, CDR1 SGHVS and CDR2 FNYEAQ. The CDR3 is CASSLAENEQFF. CDR3 DNA: TGTGCCAGCAGCTTAGCGGAGAATGAGCAGTTCTTC.

The chain employs TRBV7-9 and TRBJ2-1; 11 positions match TRBD1. CDR1 and CDR2 from the germline V gene are SEHNR and FQNEAQ (reference sequence). The CDR3 sequence is 18 residues long. V shed 1 base, J shed 7 bases, and the junction held 12 bases outside the gene matches. CDR3 region: CASSLGGQGVLSGNEQFF. For the CDR3, the DNA is TGTGCCAGCAGCTTAGGGGGACAGGGGGTGTTAAGTGGGAATGAGCAGTTCTTC.

The J gene is TRBJ1-5, the V gene TRBV28, with D possibly being TRBD1 (5 bases). V gave up 6 bases and J gave up 8 bases, with 17 bases separating them. The CDR3 has 14 amino acids. Germline CDR1 and CDR2: MDHEN and SYDVKM. The CDR3 DNA is TGTGCCAGCAGCCGGACACCCACCCGGGAGCCCCAGCATTTT. Translated, it gives CASSRTPTREPQHF.

This chain joins TRBV6-6 and TRBJ2-2; possible D gene TRBD2, 5 bases. The CDR3 has 12 amino acids. The V end lost 9 bases, the J end lost 5 bases, and 10 bases lay between the germline ends. CDR1 and CDR2 (germline): MNHNY, SVGAGI (reference sequence). The CDR3 region has the DNA TGTGCCAGTTTGGGAGATACCGGGGAGCTGTTTTTT. This codes for CASLGDTGELFF.

This chain uses TRBV29-1 with TRBJ2-2; TRBD2 matches 10 bases. V was pared by 7 bases and J by 5 bases, with 4 bases of the junction left unmatched. Germline V gene sequence: CDR1 SQVTM, CDR2 ANQGSEA. The CDR3 is 13 residues long. As DNA, the CDR3 is TGCAGCGGAGGGACTAGCGAAACCGGGGAGCTGTTTTTT. This sequence encodes CSGGTSETGELFF.

The chain has TRBV27 and TRBJ2-5, with D unclear. The end of the DNA aligns better with TRBJ2-7, so the J call may be wrong. Germline assignment: CDR1 MNHEY and CDR2 SMNVEV (reference sequence). The CDR3 sequence is 13 residues long. The CDR3 reads CATKRLASYEQYF. CDR3 DNA: TGTGCCACCAAGCGACTTGCCTCCTACGAGCAGTACTTC.

The chain couples TRBV28 to TRBJ2-7; 7 nucleotides align to TRBD1. V was pared by 3 bases and J by 1 base, with 3 bases of the junction left unmatched. The CDR3 runs to 14 residues. Germline V CDR1 and CDR2: MDHEN, SYDVKM. CDR3 sequence: CASSFGTASYEQYF. The CDR3 DNA reads as TGTGCCAGCAGTTTTGGGACAGCATCCTACGAGCAGTACTTC. Looking up the rest from reference TRBV28 and TRBJ2-7 gives the full variable domain: DVKVTQSSRYLVKRTGEKVFLECVQDMDHENMFWYRQDPGLGLRLIYFSYDVKMKEKGDIPEGYSVSREKKERFSLILESASTNQTSMYLCASSFGTASYEQYFGPGTRLTVT.

This sequence joins TRBV2 and TRBJ1-2; maybe TRBD1 (6 bases). V lost 4 bases and J lost 2, with 14 bases in between. Germline CDR1 reads SNHLY; CDR2 reads FYNNEI. This CDR3 region has 15 residues. The CDR3 nucleotides are TGTGCCAGCAGTGTAGACAGGAAGGGCAACTATGGCTACACCTTC. Translating it yields CASSVDRKGNYGYTF.